This T cell receptor beta chain came from a study of blood T cell repertoires in COVID-19. The protocol was immunoSEQ multiplex PCR, while the TCRdb copy is restricted to in-frame clones and leaves out a portion. Altogether over 35,000 clones are present, roughly four fifths being singletons, with the ten largest covering less than 25%. Between the trimmed V and J ends, which lost 5 bases and 6 bases, there was a span of 10 bases. The CDR3 runs 13 residues. Per the germline V gene, CDR1 is MNHEY and CDR2 is SMNVEV (reference sequence). Input material: peripheral blood. The source is a human donor with acute or convalescent COVID-19. The donor label of this sample is uncertain. The chain joins TRBV27 to TRBJ2-2; tentatively, D is TRBD1 (6 bases). CDR3 DNA sequence: TGTGCCAGCAGTGTACAGGGTTCCGGGGAGCTGTTTTTT. It yields the protein CASSVQGSGELFF.